This is a list of T cell receptor beta chains from one sample in a study of blood T cell repertoires in COVID-19. Clones were read by immunoSEQ multiplex PCR, and TCRdb kept only the in-frame ones, dropping some. Of approximately 230,000 clones in the sample, around 89% were seen once. The specimen sequenced was peripheral blood. The source of these receptors is a woman aged 25 to 39 with COVID-19, enrolled during active disease. Each CDR3 is given with its conserved first and last residue. The order of the fields is D gene, J gene, clone size, V gene, CDR3 DNA, CDR3 protein. The D gene is left open where the match is weak. Not every row has a clone size; where given, it reads once, few, many or a size class.

TRBD2,TRBJ2-3,.,TRBV18,TGTGCCAGCTCATCAGCAAGCGGGGTAATCCTCACAGATACGCAGTATTTT,CASSSASGVILTDTQYF
TRBD2,TRBJ2-1,.,TRBV19,TGTGCCAGTAGTCCGGGGTTTAGCGGGAGTACTGAGCAGTTCTTC,CASSPGFSGSTEQFF
TRBD1,TRBJ1-2,.,TRBV7-2,TGTGCCAGCAGCTTAACAGGACAGGCGTACTATGGCTACACCTTC,CASSLTGQAYYGYTF
.,TRBJ2-2,.,TRBV5-6,TGTGCCAGCAGCTTGGGCCCGGGGAACGGGGAGCTGTTTTTT,CASSLGPGNGELFF
.,TRBJ2-4,.,TRBV19,TGTGCCAGTAGTACGGGTCACGGCAAAAACATTCAGTACTTC,CASSTGHGKNIQYF
.,TRBJ1-1,once,TRBV19,TGTGCCAGTAGTGCCACAGGGTCGGGCACTGAAGCTTTCTTT,CASSATGSGTEAFF
TRBD1,TRBJ1-4,.,TRBV30,TGTGCCTGGAGTACAGGGGGGCTAGGAGAAAAACTGTTTTTT,CAWSTGGLGEKLFF
.,TRBJ1-1,.,TRBV24-1,TGTGCCACCAGTGACGGGTTTAACACTGAAGCTTTCTTT,CATSDGFNTEAFF
.,TRBJ1-4,.,TRBV6-2/TRBV6-3,TGTGCCAGCAGCCCGTTGAGGCAAAAAGAAAAACTGTTTTTT,CASSPLRQKEKLFF
.,TRBJ2-1,.,TRBV19,TGTGCCAGTAGTATAAGCCTGAACAATGAGCAGTTCTTC,CASSISLNNEQFF
TRBD2,TRBJ2-7,.,TRBV4-2,TGTGCCAGCAGCCAGCCGGGACTAGCGGGGTACGAGCAGTACTTC,CASSQPGLAGYEQYF
.,TRBJ1-1,.,TRBV12-3/TRBV12-4,TGTGCCAGCAGTTTTCAGGGGCTGGGAGCTTTCTTT,CASSFQGLGAFF
TRBD2,TRBJ2-1,.,TRBV11-2,TGTGCCAGCAGCTCAGGACTAGCGGGGTACAATGAGCAGTTCTTC,CASSSGLAGYNEQFF
.,TRBJ2-7,.,TRBV28,TGTGCCAGCAGTTCCCCCGGGGGAAAGTCCTACGAGCAGTACTTC,CASSSPGGKSYEQYF
TRBD2,TRBJ2-1,.,TRBV11-3,TGTGCCAGCAGCCCCGGGACTAGCGGGTGGGATGAGCAGTTCTTC,CASSPGTSGWDEQFF
.,TRBJ2-1,.,TRBV6-2/TRBV6-3,TGTGCCAGCAGTTACTCGGAGAGGATTGGCTACAATGAGCAGTTCTTC,CASSYSERIGYNEQFF
TRBD1,TRBJ1-1,.,TRBV11-2,TGTGCCAGCAGGAGGGGGCAGGCGAGCACTGAAGCTTTCTTT,CASRRGQASTEAFF
.,TRBJ1-1,.,TRBV6-6,TGTGCCAGCAGCCATCCTGGTTTGGGGCACACTGAAGCTTTCTTT,CASSHPGLGHTEAFF
TRBD1,TRBJ2-2,.,TRBV10-3,TGTGCCATCAGTGAGGGCTTGGGACAGGGGGCCGCCGGGGAGCTGTTTTTT,CAISEGLGQGAAGELFF
.,TRBJ2-7,.,TRBV7-2,TGTGCCAGCAGCTTAGCTTTTACAGGGACCTACGAGCAGTACTTC,CASSLAFTGTYEQYF
.,TRBJ2-7,.,TRBV2,TGTGCCAGCAGTACTCAGACAGGCGAGTACTTC,CASSTQTGEYF
TRBD1,TRBJ1-4,.,TRBV6-2/TRBV6-3,TGTGCCAGCAGCGGTACAGCCTACCAGGGGGACGCAACTAATGAAAAACTGTTTTTT,CASSGTAYQGDATNEKLFF
.,TRBJ2-1,once,TRBV10-2,TGCGCCACCGTAACAACCGCCGGGGTGTACAATGAGCAGTTCTTC,CATVTTAGVYNEQFF
.,TRBJ2-1,few,TRBV12-3/TRBV12-4,TGTGCCAGCCGGCGGGGCCCAAATGAGCAGTTCTTC,CASRRGPNEQFF
.,TRBJ1-5,.,TRBV28,TGTGCCAGCAGTTTAATAGGAGGCCAGCCCCAGCATTTT,CASSLIGGQPQHF
TRBD2,TRBJ2-1,.,TRBV24-1,TGTGCCACCAGTGATCCTCGGGAGGGCCGCACGCTTCTCAATGAGCAGTTCTTC,CATSDPREGRTLLNEQFF
TRBD2,TRBJ2-5,.,TRBV7-9,TGTGCCAGCAGCTTAGCCAAGGGACTAGCGGGACAGGAGACCCAGTACTTC,CASSLAKGLAGQETQYF
.,TRBJ1-1,.,TRBV6-5,TGTGCCAGCAGTTACTCACGTGGGGGGGTCACTGAAGCTTTCTTT,CASSYSRGGVTEAFF
TRBD1,TRBJ1-6,.,TRBV7-2,TGTGCCAGCAGCCTTTACAGGGGTTATAATTCACCCCTCCACTTT,CASSLYRGYNSPLHF
.,TRBJ2-1,.,TRBV18,TGTGCCAGCTCACCAGGTGCAATGGCAGACTACAATGAGCAGTTCTTC,CASSPGAMADYNEQFF
TRBD1,TRBJ1-6,.,TRBV5-1,TGCGCCAGCAGCGGACAGGGGGAGCCTAATTCACCCCTCCACTTT,CASSGQGEPNSPLHF
TRBD1,TRBJ2-6,.,TRBV3-1/TRBV3-2,TGTGCCAGCAGCCAAGCGACAGGGAACGTCCTGACTTTC,CASSQATGNVLTF
TRBD1,TRBJ1-2,.,TRBV24-1,TGTGCCACCAGTGATGGGACAGGCAACTATGGCTACACCTTC,CATSDGTGNYGYTF
.,TRBJ1-2,.,TRBV19,TGTGCCAGTACCCCCTCTAGTAGCTATGGCTACACCTTC,CASTPSSSYGYTF
TRBD1,TRBJ2-5,.,TRBV3-1/TRBV3-2,TGTGCCAGCAGCCAAGATGCCGCAGGGGGGACCCAGTACTTC,CASSQDAAGGTQYF
.,TRBJ1-1,.,TRBV6-1,TGTGCCAGCAGTGATTATGGCCCCACTGAAGCTTTCTTT,CASSDYGPTEAFF
TRBD1,TRBJ1-2,.,TRBV27,TGTGCCAGCACCTCGACAGGGCACTATGGCTACACCTTC,CASTSTGHYGYTF
.,TRBJ1-5,.,TRBV19,TGTGCCAGTAGTATACAGGGCAGCAATCAGCCCCAGCATTTT,CASSIQGSNQPQHF
.,TRBJ2-1,.,TRBV24-1,TGTGCCACCCTCGGGCGGGGAGGAGGGAATGAGCAGTTCTTC,CATLGRGGGNEQFF
TRBD2,TRBJ2-3,.,TRBV5-1,TGCGCCAGCAGCTTGGAGCGGGGGGGCGCTGATACGCAGTATTTT,CASSLERGGADTQYF
TRBD1,TRBJ1-2,.,TRBV28,TGTGCCAGCAGTTCTCGGACAGGGGGCGGTGGCTATGGCTACACCTTC,CASSSRTGGGGYGYTF
TRBD1,TRBJ2-7,.,TRBV5-4,TGTGCCAGCCGCTCCGCCGGACAGGGTTATTACGAGCAGTACTTC,CASRSAGQGYYEQYF
TRBD1,TRBJ1-6,.,TRBV18,TGTGCCAGCTCGCCTACACAGGGGGCGAATAATTCACCCCTCCACTTT,CASSPTQGANNSPLHF
TRBD1,TRBJ1-4,.,TRBV6-5,TGTGCCGGACAGGGGCTACATGAAAAACTGTTTTTT,CAGQGLHEKLFF
TRBD2,TRBJ2-7,.,TRBV7-9,TGTGCCAGCAGTTCCGGGGGGTCCCACGAGCAGTACTTC,CASSSGGSHEQYF
TRBD1,TRBJ2-3,.,TRBV2,TGTGCCAGCAGTGAAGCACAGGGGGCAGGAGATACGCAGTATTTT,CASSEAQGAGDTQYF
.,TRBJ2-5,.,TRBV6-5,TGTGCCAGCAGCGGGAGACTATACCAAGAGACCCAGTACTTC,CASSGRLYQETQYF
.,TRBJ2-6,.,TRBV5-1,TGCGCCAGCAGCTTGGGAGACAGCTCTGGGGCCAACGTCCTGACTTTC,CASSLGDSSGANVLTF
TRBD1,TRBJ1-3,.,TRBV29-1,TGCAGCGTCAGGGGGGATGGAAACACCATATATTTT,CSVRGDGNTIYF
.,TRBJ1-4,.,TRBV28,TGTGCCAGCAGTCCTACAGCCGAAAAACTGTTTTTT,CASSPTAEKLFF
TRBD2,TRBJ2-7,few,TRBV6-2/TRBV6-3,TGTGCCAGCAGTGCTAGCGGGGGGCCGACCTACGAGCAGTACTTC,CASSASGGPTYEQYF
.,TRBJ1-2,.,TRBV9,TGTGCCAGCAGCGTAGCGGTGGACAGTAACTATGGCTACACCTTC,CASSVAVDSNYGYTF